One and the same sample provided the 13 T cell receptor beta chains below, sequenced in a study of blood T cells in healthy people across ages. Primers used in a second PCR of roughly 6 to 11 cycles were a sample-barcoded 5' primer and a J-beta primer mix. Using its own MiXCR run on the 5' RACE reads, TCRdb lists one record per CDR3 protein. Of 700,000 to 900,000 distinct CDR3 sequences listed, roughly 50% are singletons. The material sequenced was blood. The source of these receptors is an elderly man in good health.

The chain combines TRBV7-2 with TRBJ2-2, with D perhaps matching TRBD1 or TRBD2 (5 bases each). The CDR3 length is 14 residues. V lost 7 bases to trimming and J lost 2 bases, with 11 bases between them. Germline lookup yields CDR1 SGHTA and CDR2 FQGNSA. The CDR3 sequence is CASNTGPNTGELFF. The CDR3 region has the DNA TGTGCCAGCAACACGGGACCAAACACCGGGGAGCTGTTTTTT. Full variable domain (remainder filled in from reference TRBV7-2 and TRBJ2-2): GAGVSQSPSNKVTEKGKDVELRCDPISGHTALYWYRQSLGQGLEFLIYFQGNSAPDKSGLPSDRFSAERTGGSVSTLTIQRTQQEDSAVYLCASNTGPNTGELFFGEGSRLTVL.

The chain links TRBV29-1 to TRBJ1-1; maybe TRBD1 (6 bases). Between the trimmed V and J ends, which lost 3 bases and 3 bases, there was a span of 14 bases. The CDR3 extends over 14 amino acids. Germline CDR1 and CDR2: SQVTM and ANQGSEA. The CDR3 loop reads CSVEDGGRDTEAFF. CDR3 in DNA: TGCAGCGTTGAGGATGGGGGCAGGGACACTGAAGCTTTCTTT.

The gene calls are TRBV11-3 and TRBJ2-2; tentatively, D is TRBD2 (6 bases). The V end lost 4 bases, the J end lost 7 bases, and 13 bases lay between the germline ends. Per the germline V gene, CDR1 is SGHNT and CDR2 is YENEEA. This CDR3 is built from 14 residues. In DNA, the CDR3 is TGTGCCAGCAGCTCACCTGCGGGGCTCGGGGAGCTGTTTTTT. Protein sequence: CASSSPAGLGELFF.

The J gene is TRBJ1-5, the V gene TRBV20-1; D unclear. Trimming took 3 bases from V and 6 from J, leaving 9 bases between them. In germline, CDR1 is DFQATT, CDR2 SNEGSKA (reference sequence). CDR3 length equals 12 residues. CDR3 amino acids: CSASPGPQPQHF. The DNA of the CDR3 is TGCAGTGCTAGCCCCGGGCCTCAGCCCCAGCATTTT.

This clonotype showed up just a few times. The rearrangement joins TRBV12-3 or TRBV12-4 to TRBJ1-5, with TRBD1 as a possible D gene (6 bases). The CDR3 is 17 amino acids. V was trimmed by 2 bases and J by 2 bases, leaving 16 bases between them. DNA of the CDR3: TGTGCCAGCAGTTTATATCCCGCAGGGGTTGGCAATCAGCCCCAGCATTTT. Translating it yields CASSLYPAGVGNQPQHF.

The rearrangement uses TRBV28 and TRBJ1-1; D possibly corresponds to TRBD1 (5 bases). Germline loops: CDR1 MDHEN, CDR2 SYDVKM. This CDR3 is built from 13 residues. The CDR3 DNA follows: TGTACCACTCGAGGGACGGAGAACACTGAAGCTTTCTTT. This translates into CTTRGTENTEAFF.

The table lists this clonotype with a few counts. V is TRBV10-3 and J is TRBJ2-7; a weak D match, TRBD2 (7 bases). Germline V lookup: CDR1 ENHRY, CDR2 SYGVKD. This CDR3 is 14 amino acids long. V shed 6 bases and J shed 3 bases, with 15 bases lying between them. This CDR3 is CAIRQGGEFYEQYF. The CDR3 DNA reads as TGTGCCATCAGACAGGGAGGGGAATTCTACGAGCAGTACTTC.

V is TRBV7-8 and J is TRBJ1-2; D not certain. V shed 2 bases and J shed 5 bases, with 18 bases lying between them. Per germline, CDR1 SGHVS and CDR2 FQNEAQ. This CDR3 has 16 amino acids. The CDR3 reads CASSLSRGEIEYGYTF. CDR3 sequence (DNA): TGTGCCAGCAGCTTAAGCCGGGGAGAGATAGAGTATGGCTACACCTTC.

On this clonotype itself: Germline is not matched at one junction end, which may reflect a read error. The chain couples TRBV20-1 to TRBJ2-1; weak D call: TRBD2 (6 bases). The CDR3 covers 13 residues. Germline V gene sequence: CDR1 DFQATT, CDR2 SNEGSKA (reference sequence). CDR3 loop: CSAKAGPYNKQFF. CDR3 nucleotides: TGCAGTGCTAAAGCGGGCCCTTACAATAAGCAGTTCTTC.

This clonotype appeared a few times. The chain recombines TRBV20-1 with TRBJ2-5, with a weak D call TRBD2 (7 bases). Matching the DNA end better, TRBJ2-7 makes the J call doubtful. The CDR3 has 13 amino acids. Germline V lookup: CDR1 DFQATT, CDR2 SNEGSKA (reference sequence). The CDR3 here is CSGWGHTGGEQYF. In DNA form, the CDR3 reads TGCAGTGGATGGGGACACACGGGGGGCGAGCAGTACTTC.

Here the CDR3 reads CASSLTDWPSGSDEQFF. Written as DNA, the CDR3 is TGTGCCAGCAGCCTGACAGACTGGCCTAGCGGGAGCGATGAGCAGTTCTTC. The chain has TRBV5-4 and TRBJ2-1; 10 nucleotides align to TRBD2. From germline, CDR1 is SGHNT and CDR2 YYREEE (reference sequence). This CDR3 is 17 amino acids long. V trimming: 4 bases; J trimming: 8 bases; junction bases outside the gene matches: 15.

The CDR3 DNA follows: TGTGCCAGCAGTGCTGGGAGCGGGTTCACAGATACGCAGTATTTT. Its protein product is CASSAGSGFTDTQYF. The rearrangement joins TRBV25-1 to TRBJ2-3; TRBD2 is a possible D gene (6 bases). From germline, CDR1 is MGHDK and CDR2 SYGVNS. The CDR3 loop spans 15 amino acids. V was pared by 4 bases and J by 2 bases, with 13 bases between.

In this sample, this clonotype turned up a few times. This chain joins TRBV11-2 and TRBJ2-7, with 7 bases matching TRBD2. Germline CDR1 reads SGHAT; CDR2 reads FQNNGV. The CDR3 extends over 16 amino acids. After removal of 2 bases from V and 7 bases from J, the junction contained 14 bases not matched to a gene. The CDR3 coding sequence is TGTGCCAGCAGCTTAAAAGGACACGCGGGAGTTAGTGAGCAGTACTTC. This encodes CASSLKGHAGVSEQYF.